This TCR beta chain was recovered during a study of blood T cell repertoires in COVID-19. Study information: The United States, Italy and Spain provided the acute and convalescent COVID-19 samples.

Looked up from germline, CDR1 is GTSNPN and CDR2 is SVGIG (reference sequence). Between the trimmed V and J ends, which lost 1 base and 8 bases, there was a span of 14 bases. The CDR3 runs to 13 residues. Generated by immunoSEQ multiplex PCR, the TCRdb table keeps only in-frame clones and is missing some. The table lists over 150,000 clones, roughly 94% of them singletons. This clone was counted a single time. This TCR came from a man aged 30 to 39 with COVID-19, enrolled during active disease. V usage is TRBV30 and J usage is TRBJ1-2; D may be TRBD1 (5 bases). The sample comprised peripheral blood. The CDR3 DNA reads TGTGCCTGGAGTGCAGGGCAGGGTGGGGGCTACACCTTC. It specifies CAWSAGQGGGYTF.